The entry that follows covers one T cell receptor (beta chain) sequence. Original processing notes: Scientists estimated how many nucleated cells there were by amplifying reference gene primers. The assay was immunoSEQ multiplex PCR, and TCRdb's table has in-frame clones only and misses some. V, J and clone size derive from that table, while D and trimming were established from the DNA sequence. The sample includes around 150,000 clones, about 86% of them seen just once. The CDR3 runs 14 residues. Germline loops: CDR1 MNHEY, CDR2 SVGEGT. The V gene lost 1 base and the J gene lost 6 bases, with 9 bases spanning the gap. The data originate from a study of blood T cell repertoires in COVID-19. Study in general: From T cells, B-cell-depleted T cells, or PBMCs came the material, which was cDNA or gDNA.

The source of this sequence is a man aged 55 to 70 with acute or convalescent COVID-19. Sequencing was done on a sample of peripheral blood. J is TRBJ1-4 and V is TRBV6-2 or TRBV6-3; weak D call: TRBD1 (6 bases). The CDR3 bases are TGTGCCAGCAGTTACTGGGGGCGCGATGAAAAACTGTTTTTT. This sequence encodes CASSYWGRDEKLFF.